Listed below are T cell receptor beta chains from one sample, sequenced in a study of kidney transplant recipient with SARS-CoV-2 infection. Each CDR3 protein is one row after TCRdb ran MiXCR on the reads. Here the sample spans some 220,000 distinct CDR3 sequences, 25% to 30% being singletons. This specimen consisted of a blood sample, obtained at baseline and on roughly day 120 from a kidney transplant recipient. Receptor source: a male patient aged 30 to 40 who had COVID-19 and was a kidney transplant recipient. Some T cells may have originated in the graft donor. The CDR3 runs from the conserved cysteine through the conserved F or W. The order of the fields is J gene, V gene, D gene, clone size, CDR3 DNA, CDR3 protein. The D gene is left open where the match is weak. Some rows have no size entry. The others give once, few or many, or a class for an expanded clone.

TRBJ2-7 TRBV28 . many TGTGCCACCACTTGGACGGGGGTCTCCTACGAGCAGTACTTC CATTWTGVSYEQYF
TRBJ2-5 TRBV4-1 TRBD1 many TGCGCCAGCAGCCAAGGCCTCCGGGACAGAAAAGAGACCCAGTACTTC CASSQGLRDRKETQYF
TRBJ1-2 TRBV6-1 TRBD1 many TGTGCCAGCAGTGAAGGACAGGGGGACTATGGCTACACCTTC CASSEGQGDYGYTF
TRBJ2-2 TRBV3-1 . many TGTGCCAGCAGCGACGGCCTTCCCATTTCAGGCTTGACCGGGGAGCTGTTTTTT CASSDGLPISGLTGELFF
TRBJ1-3 TRBV14 TRBD1 . TGTTCCAGCAGCCCCGGGACAGGCGCCATCTCTGGAAACACCATATATTTT CSSSPGTGAISGNTIYF
TRBJ2-5 TRBV3-1 . . TGTGCCAACAGCAGGGCCTATCCCATTTCTTTCTCTGAGACCCAGTACTTC CANSRAYPISFSETQYF
TRBJ1-2 TRBV30 . . TGTGCCTGGAGTGCCACGACGGTCTATGGCTACACCTTC CAWSATTVYGYTF
TRBJ2-3 TRBV27 TRBD1 few TGTGCCAGCAGTGACAGGGGATACACAGATACGCAGTATTTT CASSDRGYTDTQYF
TRBJ2-5 TRBV14 TRBD1 many TGTGCCAGCAGCCAAGGGGGACAGGACCAAGAGACCCAGTACTTC CASSQGGQDQETQYF
TRBJ1-2 TRBV10-1 . . TGCGCCAGCAGTGAGTCGTTAAGATCGCGAAAGACCTATGCCTACACCTTC CASSESLRSRKTYAYTF
TRBJ2-3 TRBV28 TRBD1 many TGTGCCAGCAGGGGTATGGGGTCGGGACAGGGGCTCTATACGCAGTATTTT CASRGMGSGQGLYTQYF
TRBJ2-5 TRBV7-9 . many TGTGCCAGCAGCTTAGGCGGGGTAGGGGAGCAGTACTTC CASSLGGVGEQYF
TRBJ1-2 TRBV30 . many TGTGCCTGGCAGATAAAGCGTTATAGAAAGACCTATGGCTACACCTTC CAWQIKRYRKTYGYTF
TRBJ2-4 TRBV6-2/TRBV6-3 . many TGTGCCAGCAGTTCACTAGGGGTGCTAGCCAAAAACATTCAGTACTTC CASSSLGVLAKNIQYF
TRBJ1-2 TRBV20-1 . few TGCAGTGCTGAGTATCAGCTGTTTCGAAAGACCTATGGCTACACCTTC CSAEYQLFRKTYGYTF
TRBJ1-2 TRBV6-4 . many TGTGCCAGCAGGGCCACAGAGGGTTTCGGCTACACCTTC CASRATEGFGYTF
TRBJ2-2 TRBV20-1 TRBD2 many TGCAGTGCTAGAGATGGGACTAGCGGAGACACCGGGGAGCTGTTTTTT CSARDGTSGDTGELFF
TRBJ2-7 TRBV5-1 TRBD2 many TGCGCCAGCAGCTTGGGAGGGGACTATTTACCCGACTCCTACGAGCAGTACTTC CASSLGGDYLPDSYEQYF
TRBJ1-1 TRBV5-4 . many TGTGCCAGCAGCTTGGAGGCAGACTTCATAACTGAAGCTTTCTTT CASSLEADFITEAFF
TRBJ2-7 TRBV12-5 . many TGTGCTAGTGGTTACTCCGGGAGCACACGGGTCGAGCAGTACTTC CASGYSGSTRVEQYF
TRBJ1-5 TRBV14 . many TGTGCCAGCAGTATGGACTCAAATCAGCCCCAGCATTTT CASSMDSNQPQHF